Here is one T cell receptor (beta chain) with its context. The target of this receptor is not known. Per-nucleotide qualities are absent, and no much larger clonotype sits a single base away. For TCRbeta CDR3 sequencing, genomic DNA from the sorted cells was extracted using the QIAGEN DNeasy Blood and Tissue Kit. High-throughput TCRbeta CDR3 sequencing, which included PCR amplification with bias correction and internal controls, was done commercially through immunoSEQ. From the authors' description of their analysis: Unique productive TCRbeta sequences were defined by CDR3 nucleotide sequence where primers matched, and otherwise by CDR3 amino acid sequence together with Vbeta and Jbeta genes. Sorting error was corrected by removing sequences shared between sorted populations at a frequency ratio of 2:1 or less, and the remaining shared sequences were assigned to the higher population. Donor-reactive sequences were defined as at least 5-fold expanded in CFSE-low cells versus unstimulated cells, with frequency of at least 0.01% in CFSE-low cells. Repertoire divergence was quantified by Jensen-Shannon divergence calculated from the top 100 TCRbeta sequences ranked by frequency. For samples with multiple sequencing runs, sorting error was corrected in each run separately before the runs were combined. TCRdb's version of the immuneACCESS table is confined to in-frame rearrangements and falls short of the full clone set. An unresolved V gene accounts for under half of the shortfall where checked; the remainder is of unknown origin. V, J and clone size are those of that table, while D and trimming were read from the DNA. In all, the sample holds hundreds of thousands of clones, and about 80% of those were seen once. The ten biggest clones cover roughly 0.67% of the sample.

Thawed PBMCs were FACS-sorted into unstimulated Tregs (CD4+CD25+CD127-), CD4+ non-Tregs (CD4+CD25-), CD4 cells and CD8 cells. Blood from healthy controls was obtained either from healthy volunteers or as purchased buffy coats. Healthy control blood was separated into PBMCs by Ficoll density gradient and cryopreserved, and patient PBMCs were collected both before and after transplant. Looking up the germline V gene (reference sequence) yields CDR1 LNHDA and CDR2 SQIVND. Between the V and J ends, shortened by 2 bases and 6 bases respectively, the junction contains 11 bases. Including the terminal cysteine and phenylalanine, the CDR3 comprises 14 residues. Solely the CDR3 DNA is kept, with 42 bases framed from the first base. The sample belongs to a study of Tregs in tolerant kidney transplant recipients (dated by TCRdb to about 2019). Describing the broader study: The study used TCRbeta sequencing to identify donor-specific regulatory T cells before combined kidney and bone marrow transplantation, then tracked those cells after transplant. In a few healthy controls, several methods of expanding Tregs specific for an allogeneic donor were compared by TCRbeta repertoire sequencing.

General study outcomes and caveats: The study was constrained by small patient numbers, and validation of the findings is required in larger populations and under other immunosuppression protocols. Biological reproducibility was not directly assessed, although technical replication error appeared to be minimal. The most biologically relevant and donor-specific TCRbeta repertoire appeared to be identified by expanding Tregs with activated donor B cells.

This clonotype was sampled from a human donor in good health. Recombination connected TRBV19 to TRBJ1-5; no D gene call is confident. The source material was CD4+ T cells from blood. At the DNA level, the sequence is TGTGCCAGTAGTATAAGGTCCGCACGTCAGCCCCAGCATTTT. Translated, it reads CASSIRSARQPQHF.